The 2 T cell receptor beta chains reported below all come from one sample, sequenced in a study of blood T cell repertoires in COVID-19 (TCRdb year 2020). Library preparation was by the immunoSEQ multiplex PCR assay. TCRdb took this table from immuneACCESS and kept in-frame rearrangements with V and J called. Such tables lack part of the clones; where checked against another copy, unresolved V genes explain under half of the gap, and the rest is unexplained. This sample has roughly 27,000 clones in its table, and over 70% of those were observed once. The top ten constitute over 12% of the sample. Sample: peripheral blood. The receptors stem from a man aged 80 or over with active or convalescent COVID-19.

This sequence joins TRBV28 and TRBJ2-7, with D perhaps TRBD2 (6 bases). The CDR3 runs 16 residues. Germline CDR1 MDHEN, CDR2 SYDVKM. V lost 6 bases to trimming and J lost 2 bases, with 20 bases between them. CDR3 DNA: TGTGCCAGCAGCTCTATCCAGACCGGGACTCCCTACGAGCAGTACTTC. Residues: CASSSIQTGTPYEQYF.

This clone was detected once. Written as DNA, the CDR3 is TGTGCCAGCAGCAAACCGGGACAGGGGTTGTACGAGCAGTACTTC. Its protein product is CASSKPGQGLYEQYF. The V gene is TRBV28, the J gene TRBJ2-7, with 10 bases fitting TRBD1. Germline assignment: CDR1 MDHEN and CDR2 SYDVKM. The junction had 9 bases not matched to a gene; V was cut back by 6 bases and J by 4 bases. The CDR3 is made up of 15 amino acids.